The 22 T cell receptor beta chains below all came from one sample that was sequenced in a study of cytomegalovirus exposure and HLA in healthy donors. Vbeta (60) and Jbeta (13) primers were used in the PCR. Clones were sequenced by immunoSEQ multiplex PCR, and TCRdb holds only the in-frame ones, with some missing. This table holds 100,000 to 150,000 clones, roughly 79% found once. The sample taken for sequencing was PBMCs. These receptors all come from a woman in her 50s in good health and CMV-seronegative.

V usage is TRBV2 and J usage is TRBJ2-1; tentative D call: TRBD2 (5 bases). CDR1 and CDR2 (germline): SNHLY, FYNNEI. The CDR3 sequence is 15 residues long. Trimming stripped 6 bases from V and 3 bases from J, with 15 bases between. The CDR3 nucleotides read TGTGCCAGCAGGCTCACTAGGACCGGCTACAATGAGCAGTTCTTC. It specifies CASRLTRTGYNEQFF.

In regard to this clone: One end of the junction varies from germline; a read error may be responsible. This sequence joins TRBV19 and TRBJ1-2; D may be TRBD1 (6 bases). Germline CDR1 reads LNHDA; CDR2 reads SQIVND (reference sequence). This CDR3 is built from 14 residues. The chain's CDR3 is CASSMRVGGYGCTF. DNA for the CDR3: TGTGCCAGTAGTATGAGGGTTGGGGGCTATGGCTGCACCTTC.

The CDR3: CASSPASRVHEQYF. Here the CDR3 DNA reads TGTGCCAGCTCACCCGCCTCTCGGGTCCACGAGCAGTACTTC. The rearrangement links TRBV18 to TRBJ2-7; D call uncertain. This CDR3 spans 14 amino acids. The germline V gene encodes CDR1 KGHSH and CDR2 LQKENI. Trimming cost V 3 bases and J 5 bases, with 14 bases left between them.

This chain links TRBV18 with TRBJ2-3, with TRBD2 matching 13 bases. After removal of 5 bases from V and 6 bases from J, the junction contained 5 bases not matched to a gene. The CDR3 has 15 amino acids. Germline CDR1 KGHSH, CDR2 LQKENI. Here the CDR3 DNA reads TGTGCCAGCTCATCTGGACTAGCGGGAGAGGATACGCAGTATTTT. As protein: CASSSGLAGEDTQYF.

This chain links TRBV7-9 with TRBJ1-4, with 9 bases identical to TRBD1. Germline values: CDR1 SEHNR, CDR2 FQNEAQ (reference sequence). Losses at the gene ends were 4 bases for V and 8 bases for J; bases not matched to a gene: 8. CDR3 size: 15 residues. CDR3 loop: CASSSLGQGGEKLFF. The DNA of the CDR3 is TGTGCCAGCAGCTCGCTGGGACAGGGTGGGGAAAAACTGTTTTTT.

This chain connects TRBV28 to TRBJ1-2; D remains ambiguous. In germline, CDR1 is MDHEN, CDR2 SYDVKM. CDR3 length equals 16 residues. Trimming took 5 bases from V and 4 from J, leaving 20 bases between them. CDR3 in amino acids: CASSPSLGGGIYGYTF. CDR3 DNA sequence: TGTGCCAGCAGTCCCAGCCTTGGAGGCGGAATCTATGGCTACACCTTC.

This chain uses TRBV7-3 with TRBJ2-7, with TRBD2 identical over 14 bases. CDR3 length: 16 residues. From germline, CDR1 is SGHTA and CDR2 FQGTGA. The V gene end was trimmed by 0 bases and the J gene end by 6 bases; junction bases not matched to a gene: 4. The CDR3 region has the DNA TGTGCCAGCAGCTTAACTGCCGGACTAGCGGGAGGCGAGCAGTACTTC. Protein: CASSLTAGLAGGEQYF. The variable domain in full, with the rest retrieved from reference TRBV7-3 and TRBJ2-7, is GAGVSQTPSNKVTEKGKYVELRCDPISGHTALYWYRQSLGQGPEFLIYFQGTGAADDSGLPNDRFFAVRPEGSVSTLKIQRTERGDSAVYLCASSLTAGLAGGEQYFGPGTRLTVT.

The rearrangement joins TRBV6-5 to TRBJ2-3, with D possibly being TRBD2 (6 bases). Germline loops: CDR1 MNHEY, CDR2 SVGAGI. Trimming pared 6 bases from V and 4 bases from J, leaving 14 bases between. The CDR3 sequence is 14 residues long. The CDR3 DNA follows: TGTGCCAGCAGCCGGGACTTCGGGGCAGATACGCAGTATTTT. Translating it yields CASSRDFGADTQYF.

The CDR3 region has the DNA TGCGCCAGCAGCCAAGTGCTAGCTAACAATCAGCCCCAGCATTTT. It yields the protein CASSQVLANNQPQHF. The chain couples TRBV4-1 to TRBJ1-5; no definite D call. Germline V lookup: CDR1 MGHRA, CDR2 YSYEKL. V was trimmed by 1 base and J by 3 bases, leaving 10 bases between them. This CDR3 contains 15 residues.

In this sample, this clone turned up a few times. The CDR3 bases are TGTGCCAGCAGCTCGCCGGAGGCTGGGGGCCCGGATACGCAGTATTTT. This codes for CASSSPEAGGPDTQYF. This sequence joins TRBV5-5 and TRBJ2-3; D possibly corresponds to TRBD1 (6 bases). Germline V CDR1 and CDR2: SGHKS, YYEKEE (reference sequence). This CDR3 is built from 16 residues. The V gene lost 3 bases and the J gene lost 6 bases, with 20 bases spanning the gap. Complete variable domain (other parts from reference TRBV5-5 and TRBJ2-3): DAGVTQSPTHLIKTRGQQVTLRCSPISGHKSVSWYQQVLGQGPQFIFQYYEKEERGRGNFPDRFSARQFPNYSSELNVNALLLGDSALYLCASSSPEAGGPDTQYFGPGTRLTVL.

This clone was seen more than once but under ten times. The chain carries TRBV5-6 and TRBJ1-2; D perhaps matches TRBD1 (5 bases). The CDR3 covers 13 residues. Germline CDR1 and CDR2: SGHDT and YYEEEE. V was pared by 1 base and J by 5 bases, with 9 bases between. The CDR3 region has the DNA TGTGCCAGCAGCTTGACAGGATTATATGGCTACACCTTC. Protein: CASSLTGLYGYTF.

This chain uses TRBV19 with TRBJ1-1, with unresolved D. The ends were cut back, 3 bases at V and 0 bases at J, with 8 bases in the middle. The CDR3 loop spans 14 amino acids. Germline V gene sequence: CDR1 LNHDA, CDR2 SQIVND (reference sequence). CDR3 nucleotide sequence: TGTGCCAGTAGTATGTCAGTGATGAACACTGAAGCTTTCTTT. Translating gives CASSMSVMNTEAFF.

The rearrangement uses TRBV6-8 and TRBJ2-7, with 7 bases matching TRBD2. The CDR3 covers 15 residues. Trimming at V came to 6 bases and at J to 2 bases, leaving 10 bases not matched to a gene. Germline CDR1 reads MNHGY; CDR2 reads SAAAGT. Written as DNA, the CDR3 is TGTGCCAGCAGCTTACCCGGACTAGGTCCCTACGAGCAGTACTTC. This translates into CASSLPGLGPYEQYF.

V usage is TRBV4-1 and J usage is TRBJ2-5, with D possibly being TRBD2 (6 bases). Germline V CDR1 and CDR2: MGHRA, YSYEKL. The CDR3 has 20 residues. V gave up 0 bases and J gave up 2 bases, with 25 bases separating them. For the CDR3, the DNA is TGCGCCAGCAGCCAAGATCTGCCTAGCGTTCTGGTTTTTAGTCAAGAGACCCAGTACTTC. It codes for CASSQDLPSVLVFSQETQYF.

This clone was counted a single time. The chain carries TRBV29-1 and TRBJ2-5, with a tentative D call TRBD1 (5 bases). The germline V and J ends were trimmed by 2 bases and 6 bases, with 13 bases remaining between them. CDR3 size: 13 residues. Germline V gives CDR1 SQVTM, CDR2 ANQGSEA. The DNA of the CDR3 is TGCAGCGTTGAACTAAGGGGATTGAAGACCCAGTACTTC. Translation: CSVELRGLKTQYF.

This clone was counted a few times. This sequence joins TRBV18 and TRBJ2-3; weak D call: TRBD2 (7 bases). Trimming cost V 0 bases and J 3 bases, with 13 bases left between them. There are 16 residues in the CDR3. Germline loops: CDR1 KGHSH, CDR2 LQKENI. In nucleotides, the CDR3 is TGTGCCAGCTCACCACCGGGGGGGCTTGGAACAGATACGCAGTATTTT. Its protein is CASSPPGGLGTDTQYF.

The chain uses TRBV4-2 and TRBJ1-3; the D gene is possibly TRBD1 (6 bases). Germline V gene lookup returns CDR1 LGHNA and CDR2 YNFKEQ. Trimming cost V 2 bases and J 2 bases, with 7 bases left between them. This CDR3 has 14 residues. The CDR3 DNA is TGTGCCAGCAGCCAAAAGGGGGCTGGAAACACCATATATTTT. Amino acids: CASSQKGAGNTIYF.

This clone was counted only a few times. The CDR3, as DNA: TGTGCCAGCAGCCCGACGGGGGGAGATGTCACAGATACGCAGTATTTT. Protein: CASSPTGGDVTDTQYF. The chain recombines TRBV5-6 with TRBJ2-3; 7 positions agree with TRBD2. Germline CDR1 SGHDT, CDR2 YYEEEE. This CDR3 region has 16 residues. Losses at the gene ends were 4 bases for V and 2 bases for J; bases not matched to a gene: 10.

V and J are TRBV4-3 and TRBJ2-2; 10 nucleotides align to TRBD2. Trimming cost V 4 bases and J 4 bases; bases outside gene matches: 3. This CDR3 has 15 residues. Germline CDR1 is LGHNA and CDR2 is YSLEER. CDR3 nucleotides: TGCGCCAGCAGCCCTGGACTAGCGGCCACCGGGGAGCTGTTTTTT. Protein: CASSPGLAATGELFF.

J is TRBJ2-3 and V is TRBV5-6; 8 nucleotides line up with TRBD1. V lost 0 bases and J lost 4; bases outside the gene matches: 4. This CDR3 region has 15 residues. The germline CDR1 and CDR2 sequences are SGHDT and YYEEEE. The CDR3 DNA reads as TGTGCCAGCAGCTTGGGGACAGGGAGGTCAGATACGCAGTATTTT. It yields the protein CASSLGTGRSDTQYF.

This clone was detected a few times. This rearrangement joins TRBV6-5 to TRBJ1-1; a possible D gene is TRBD1 (5 bases). This CDR3 has 13 residues. In germline, CDR1 is MNHEY, CDR2 SVGAGI. Trimming stripped 7 bases from V and 5 bases from J, with 14 bases between. As DNA, the CDR3 is TGTGCCAGCACTCTGGGGGAGGTGACTGAAGCTTTCTTT. This translates into CASTLGEVTEAFF.

The CDR3 coding sequence is TGCGCCAGCAGCTTGATGGGCAGGGCTAACACCGGGGAGCTGTTTTTT. Translation: CASSLMGRANTGELFF. The rearrangement links TRBV5-1 to TRBJ2-2; a possible D gene is TRBD1 (5 bases). CDR1 is SGHRS, CDR2 YFSETQ, per germline. The V end lost 1 base, the J end lost 2 bases, and 12 bases lay between the germline ends. CDR3 size: 16 residues.